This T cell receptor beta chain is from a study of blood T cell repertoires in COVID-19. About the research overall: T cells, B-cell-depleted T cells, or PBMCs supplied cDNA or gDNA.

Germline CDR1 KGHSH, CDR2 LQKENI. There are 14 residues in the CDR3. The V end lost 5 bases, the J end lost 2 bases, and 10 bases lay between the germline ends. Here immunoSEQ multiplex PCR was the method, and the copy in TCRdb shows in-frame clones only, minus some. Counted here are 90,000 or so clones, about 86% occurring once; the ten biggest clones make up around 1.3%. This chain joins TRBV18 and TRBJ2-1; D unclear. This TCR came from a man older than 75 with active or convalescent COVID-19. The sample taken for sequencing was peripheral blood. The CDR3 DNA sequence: TGTGCCAGCTCAGCCGAGTTGACCTACAATGAGCAGTTCTTC. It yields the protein CASSAELTYNEQFF.